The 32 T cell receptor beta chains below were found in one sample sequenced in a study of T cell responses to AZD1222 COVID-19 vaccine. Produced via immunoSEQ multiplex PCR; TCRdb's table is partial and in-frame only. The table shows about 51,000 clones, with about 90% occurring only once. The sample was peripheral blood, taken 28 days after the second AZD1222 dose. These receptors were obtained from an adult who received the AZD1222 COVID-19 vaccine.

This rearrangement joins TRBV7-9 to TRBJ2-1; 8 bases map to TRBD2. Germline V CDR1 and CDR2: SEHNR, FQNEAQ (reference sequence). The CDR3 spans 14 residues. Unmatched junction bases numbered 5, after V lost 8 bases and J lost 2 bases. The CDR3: CASGSGLAYNEQFF. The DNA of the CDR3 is TGTGCCAGCGGTTCGGGACTAGCCTACAATGAGCAGTTCTTC. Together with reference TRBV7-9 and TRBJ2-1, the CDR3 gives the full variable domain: DTGVSQNPRHKITKRGQNVTFRCDPISEHNRLYWYRQTLGQGPEFLTYFQNEAQLEKSRLLSDRFSAERPKGSFSTLEIQRTEQGDSAMYLCASGSGLAYNEQFFGPGTRLTVL.

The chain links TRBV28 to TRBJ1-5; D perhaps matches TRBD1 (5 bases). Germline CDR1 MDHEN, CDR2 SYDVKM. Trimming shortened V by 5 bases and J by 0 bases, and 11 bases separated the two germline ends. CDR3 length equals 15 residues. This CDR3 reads CASSPDSYSNQPQHF. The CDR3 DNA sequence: TGTGCCAGCAGTCCCGACAGTTATAGCAATCAGCCCCAGCATTTT.

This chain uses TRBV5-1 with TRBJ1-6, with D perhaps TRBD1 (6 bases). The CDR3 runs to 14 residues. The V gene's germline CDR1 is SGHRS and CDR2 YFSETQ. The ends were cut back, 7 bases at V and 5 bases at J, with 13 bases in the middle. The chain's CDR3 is CASRTGTDNSPLHF. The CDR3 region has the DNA TGCGCCAGCCGAACAGGGACTGATAATTCACCCCTCCACTTT. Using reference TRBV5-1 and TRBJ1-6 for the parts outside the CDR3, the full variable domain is KAGVTQTPRYLIKTRGQQVTLSCSPISGHRSVSWYQQTPGQGLQFLFEYFSETQRNKGNFPGRFSGRQFSNSRSEMNVSTLELGDSALYLCASRTGTDNSPLHFGNGTRLTVT.

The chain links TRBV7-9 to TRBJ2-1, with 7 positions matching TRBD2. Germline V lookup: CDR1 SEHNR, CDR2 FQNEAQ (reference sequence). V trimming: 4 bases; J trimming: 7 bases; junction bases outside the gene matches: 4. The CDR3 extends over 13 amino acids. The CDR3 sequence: CASSSGLVNEQFF. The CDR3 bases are TGTGCCAGCAGCTCCGGACTAGTAAATGAGCAGTTCTTC.

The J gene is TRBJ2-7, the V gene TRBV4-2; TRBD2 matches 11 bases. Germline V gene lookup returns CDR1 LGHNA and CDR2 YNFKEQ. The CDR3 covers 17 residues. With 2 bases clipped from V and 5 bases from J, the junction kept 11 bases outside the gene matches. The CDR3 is CASSQSGTSGLLNEQYF. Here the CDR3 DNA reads TGTGCCAGCAGCCAATCCGGGACTAGCGGACTCCTGAACGAGCAGTACTTC.

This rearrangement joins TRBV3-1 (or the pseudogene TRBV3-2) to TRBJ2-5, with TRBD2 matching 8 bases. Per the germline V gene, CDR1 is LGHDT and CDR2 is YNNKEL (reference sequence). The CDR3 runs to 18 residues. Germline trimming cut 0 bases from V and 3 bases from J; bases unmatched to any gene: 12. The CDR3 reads CASSQDPFQVSGKETQYF. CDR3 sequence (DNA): TGTGCCAGCAGCCAAGATCCTTTTCAGGTTAGCGGGAAAGAGACCCAGTACTTC.

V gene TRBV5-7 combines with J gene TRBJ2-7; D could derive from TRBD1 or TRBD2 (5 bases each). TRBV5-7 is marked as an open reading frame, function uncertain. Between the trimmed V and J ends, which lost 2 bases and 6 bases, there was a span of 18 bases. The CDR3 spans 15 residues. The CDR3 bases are TGTGCCAGCAGCTTAAAACCGGGACCGATTTTCGAGCAGTACTTC. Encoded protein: CASSLKPGPIFEQYF.

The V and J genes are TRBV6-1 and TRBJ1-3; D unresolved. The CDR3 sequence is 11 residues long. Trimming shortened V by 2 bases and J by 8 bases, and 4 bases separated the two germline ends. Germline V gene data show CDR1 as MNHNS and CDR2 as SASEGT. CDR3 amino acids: CASSEWDTIYF. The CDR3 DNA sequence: TGTGCCAGCAGTGAATGGGACACCATATATTTT.

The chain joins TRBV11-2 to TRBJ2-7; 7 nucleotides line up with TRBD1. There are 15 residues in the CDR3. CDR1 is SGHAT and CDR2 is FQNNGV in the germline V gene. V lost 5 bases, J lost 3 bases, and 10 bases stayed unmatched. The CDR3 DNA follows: TGTGCCAGCAGCGCCCGACAGGGTAGGGGCTACGAGCAGTACTTC. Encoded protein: CASSARQGRGYEQYF. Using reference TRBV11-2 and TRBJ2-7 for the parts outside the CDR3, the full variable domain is EAGVAQSPRYKIIEKRQSVAFWCNPISGHATLYWYQQILGQGPKLLIQFQNNGVVDDSQLPKDRFSAERLKGVDSTLKIQPAKLEDSAVYLCASSARQGRGYEQYFGPGTRLTVT.

CDR3 sequence: CATSRDRFSNEKLFF. The CDR3 DNA reads TGTGCCACCAGCAGGGACAGATTCTCTAATGAAAAACTGTTTTTT. This chain links TRBV15 with TRBJ1-4; tentatively, D is TRBD1 (6 bases). Trimming shortened V by 3 bases and J by 3 bases, and 11 bases separated the two germline ends. Germline V gene data show CDR1 as LNHNV and CDR2 as YYDKDF (reference sequence). This CDR3 has 15 residues.

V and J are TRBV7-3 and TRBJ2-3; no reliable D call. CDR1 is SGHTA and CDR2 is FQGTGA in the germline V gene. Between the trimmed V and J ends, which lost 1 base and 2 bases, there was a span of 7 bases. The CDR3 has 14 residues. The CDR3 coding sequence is TGTGCCAGCAGCTTAAGCGGTTCCACAGATACGCAGTATTTT. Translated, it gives CASSLSGSTDTQYF.

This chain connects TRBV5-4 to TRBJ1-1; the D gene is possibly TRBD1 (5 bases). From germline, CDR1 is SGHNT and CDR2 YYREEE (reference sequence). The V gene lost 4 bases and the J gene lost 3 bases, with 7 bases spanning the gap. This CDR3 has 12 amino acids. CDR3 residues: CASSKQDTEAFF. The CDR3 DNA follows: TGTGCCAGCAGCAAACAGGACACTGAAGCTTTCTTT.

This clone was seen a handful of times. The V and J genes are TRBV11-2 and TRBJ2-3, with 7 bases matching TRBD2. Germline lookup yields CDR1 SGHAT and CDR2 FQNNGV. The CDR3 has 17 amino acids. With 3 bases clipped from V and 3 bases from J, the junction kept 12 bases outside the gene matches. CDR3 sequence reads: CASSFGWSGKGTDTQYF. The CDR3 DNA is TGTGCCAGCAGCTTTGGTTGGAGCGGGAAGGGTACAGATACGCAGTATTTT. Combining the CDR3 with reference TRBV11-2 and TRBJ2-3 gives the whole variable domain EAGVAQSPRYKIIEKRQSVAFWCNPISGHATLYWYQQILGQGPKLLIQFQNNGVVDDSQLPKDRFSAERLKGVDSTLKIQPAKLEDSAVYLCASSFGWSGKGTDTQYFGPGTRLTVL.

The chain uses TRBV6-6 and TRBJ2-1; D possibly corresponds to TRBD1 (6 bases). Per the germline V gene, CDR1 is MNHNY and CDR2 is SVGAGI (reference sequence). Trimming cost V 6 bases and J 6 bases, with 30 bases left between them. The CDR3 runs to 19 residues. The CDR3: CASSYDGTSAQLSLNEQFF. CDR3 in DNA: TGTGCCAGCAGCTACGATGGGACATCCGCACAGCTCTCCCTCAATGAGCAGTTCTTC.

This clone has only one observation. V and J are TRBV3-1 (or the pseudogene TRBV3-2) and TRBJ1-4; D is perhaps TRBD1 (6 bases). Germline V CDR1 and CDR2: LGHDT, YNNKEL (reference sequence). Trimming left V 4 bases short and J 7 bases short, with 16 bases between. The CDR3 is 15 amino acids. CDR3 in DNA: TGTGCCAGCAGCCTACCTCGGGAGGGGGGTGAAAAACTGTTTTTT. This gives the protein CASSLPREGGEKLFF.

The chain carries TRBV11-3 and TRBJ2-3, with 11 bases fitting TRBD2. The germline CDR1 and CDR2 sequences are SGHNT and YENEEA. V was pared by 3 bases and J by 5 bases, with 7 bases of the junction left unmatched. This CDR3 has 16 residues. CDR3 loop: CASSLRGTSGRDTQYF. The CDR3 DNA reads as TGTGCCAGCAGCTTGCGAGGGACTAGCGGACGAGATACGCAGTATTTT.

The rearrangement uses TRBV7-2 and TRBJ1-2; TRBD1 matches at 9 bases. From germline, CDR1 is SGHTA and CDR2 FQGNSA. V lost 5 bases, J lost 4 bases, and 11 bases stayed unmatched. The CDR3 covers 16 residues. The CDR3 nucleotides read TGTGCCAGCAGCCCCTCGTTTGACAGGGGGGTCTATGGCTACACCTTC. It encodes CASSPSFDRGVYGYTF.

The CDR3 region has the DNA TGTGCCAGCAGTGAAATGAGGGGGACTGAAGCTTTCTTT. Translation gives CASSEMRGTEAFF. V and J are TRBV2 and TRBJ1-1; D is possibly TRBD1 (6 bases). CDR1 SNHLY and CDR2 FYNNEI come from the germline V gene. The ends were cut back, 2 bases at V and 5 bases at J, with 9 bases in the middle. This CDR3 spans 13 amino acids.

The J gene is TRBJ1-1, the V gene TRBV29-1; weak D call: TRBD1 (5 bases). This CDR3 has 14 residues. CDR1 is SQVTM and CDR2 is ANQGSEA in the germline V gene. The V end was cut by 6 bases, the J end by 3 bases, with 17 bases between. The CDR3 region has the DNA TGCAGCGTGCTCAAAAGAGACAGCTACACTGAAGCTTTCTTT. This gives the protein CSVLKRDSYTEAFF.

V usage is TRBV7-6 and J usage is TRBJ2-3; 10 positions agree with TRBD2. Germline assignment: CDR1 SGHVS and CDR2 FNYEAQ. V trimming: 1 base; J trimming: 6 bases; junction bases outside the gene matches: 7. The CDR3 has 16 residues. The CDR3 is CASSLGLAGGQDTQYF. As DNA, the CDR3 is TGTGCCAGCAGCTTAGGGTTAGCGGGAGGCCAGGATACGCAGTATTTT.

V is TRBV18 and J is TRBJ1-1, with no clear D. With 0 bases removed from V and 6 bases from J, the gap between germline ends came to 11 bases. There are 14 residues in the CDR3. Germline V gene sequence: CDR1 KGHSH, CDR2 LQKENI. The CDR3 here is CASSPPVRLAEAFF. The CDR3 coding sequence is TGTGCCAGCTCACCACCGGTCAGGCTTGCTGAAGCTTTCTTT.

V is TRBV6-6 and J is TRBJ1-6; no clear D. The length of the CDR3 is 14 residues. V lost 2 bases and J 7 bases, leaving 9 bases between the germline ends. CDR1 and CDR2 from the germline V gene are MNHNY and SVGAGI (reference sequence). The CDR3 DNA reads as TGTGCCAGCAGTTACGGAACGGAGAATTCACCCCTCCACTTT. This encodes CASSYGTENSPLHF.

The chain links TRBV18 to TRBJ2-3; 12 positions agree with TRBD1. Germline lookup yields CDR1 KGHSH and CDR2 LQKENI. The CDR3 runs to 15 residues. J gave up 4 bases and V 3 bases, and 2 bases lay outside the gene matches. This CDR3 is CASSPGTGGADTQYF. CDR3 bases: TGTGCCAGCTCACCTGGGACAGGGGGCGCAGATACGCAGTATTTT.

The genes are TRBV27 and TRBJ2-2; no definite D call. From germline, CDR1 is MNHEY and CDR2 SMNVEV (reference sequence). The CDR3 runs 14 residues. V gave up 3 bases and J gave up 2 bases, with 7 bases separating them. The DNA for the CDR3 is TGTGCCAGCAGTTTGGAGCGAAACACCGGGGAGCTGTTTTTT. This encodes CASSLERNTGELFF.

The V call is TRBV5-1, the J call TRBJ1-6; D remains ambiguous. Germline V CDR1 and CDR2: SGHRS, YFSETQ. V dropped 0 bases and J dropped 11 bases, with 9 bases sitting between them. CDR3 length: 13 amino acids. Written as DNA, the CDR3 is TGCGCCAGCAGCTTGGGGGAGGGAGCACCCCTCCACTTT. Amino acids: CASSLGEGAPLHF.

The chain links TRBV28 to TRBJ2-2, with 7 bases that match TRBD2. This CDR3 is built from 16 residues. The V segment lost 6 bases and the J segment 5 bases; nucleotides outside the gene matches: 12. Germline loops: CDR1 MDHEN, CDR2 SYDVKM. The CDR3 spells CASSAERDYLTGELFF. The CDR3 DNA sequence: TGTGCCAGCAGCGCTGAACGGGACTACCTAACCGGGGAGCTGTTTTTT.

Here the CDR3 reads CASSLGPGWQETQYF. The DNA of the CDR3 is TGTGCCAGCAGCTTAGGGCCAGGGTGGCAAGAGACCCAGTACTTC. The chain couples TRBV7-3 to TRBJ2-5, with D maybe TRBD1 (5 bases). V shed 2 bases and J shed 2 bases, with 12 bases lying between them. Germline CDR1 is SGHTA and CDR2 is FQGTGA. CDR3 length: 15 amino acids.

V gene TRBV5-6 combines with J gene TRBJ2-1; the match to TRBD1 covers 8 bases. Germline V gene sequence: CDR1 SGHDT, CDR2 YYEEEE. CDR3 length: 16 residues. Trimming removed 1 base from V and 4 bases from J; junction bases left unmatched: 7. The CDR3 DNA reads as TGTGCCAGCAGCTTGAAGGCAGGGGGCTTTTACAATGAGCAGTTCTTC. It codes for CASSLKAGGFYNEQFF.

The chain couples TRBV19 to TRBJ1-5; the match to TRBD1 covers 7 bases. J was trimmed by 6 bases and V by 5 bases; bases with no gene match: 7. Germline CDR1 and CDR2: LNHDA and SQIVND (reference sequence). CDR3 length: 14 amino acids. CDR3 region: CASSWGQGGQPQHF. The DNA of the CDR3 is TGTGCCAGTAGTTGGGGTCAGGGGGGTCAGCCCCAGCATTTT.

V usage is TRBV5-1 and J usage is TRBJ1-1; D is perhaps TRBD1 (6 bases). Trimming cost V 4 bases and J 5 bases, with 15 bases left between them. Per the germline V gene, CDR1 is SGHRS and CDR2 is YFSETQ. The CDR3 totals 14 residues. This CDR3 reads CASSRDTQGTEAFF. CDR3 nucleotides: TGCGCCAGCAGCCGGGACACTCAGGGGACTGAAGCTTTCTTT.

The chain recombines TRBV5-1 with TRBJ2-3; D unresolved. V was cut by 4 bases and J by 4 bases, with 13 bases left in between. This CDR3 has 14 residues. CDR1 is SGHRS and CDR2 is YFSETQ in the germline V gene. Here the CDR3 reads CASSTRDVPDTQYF. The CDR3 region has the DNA TGCGCCAGCAGCACCCGCGACGTGCCAGATACGCAGTATTTT. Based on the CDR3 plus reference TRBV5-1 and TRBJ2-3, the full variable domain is KAGVTQTPRYLIKTRGQQVTLSCSPISGHRSVSWYQQTPGQGLQFLFEYFSETQRNKGNFPGRFSGRQFSNSRSEMNVSTLELGDSALYLCASSTRDVPDTQYFGPGTRLTVL.

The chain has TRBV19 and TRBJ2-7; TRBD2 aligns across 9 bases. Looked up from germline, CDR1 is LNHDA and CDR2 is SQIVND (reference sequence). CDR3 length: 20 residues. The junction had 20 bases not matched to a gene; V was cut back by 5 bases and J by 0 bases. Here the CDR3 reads CASSALVFGREGPRSYEQYF. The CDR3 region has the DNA TGTGCCAGTAGTGCTTTAGTGTTTGGGCGGGAGGGACCCCGCTCCTACGAGCAGTACTTC.